These T cell receptor beta chains were read from a single sample in a study of long-term antiretroviral therapy in people with HIV. The assay was immunoSEQ multiplex PCR, and TCRdb's table has in-frame clones only and misses some. Of over 10,000 clones in the sample, around 77% were seen once. The input for sequencing was unsorted PBMCs, taken 1.3 years after starting antiretroviral therapy. The origin of the receptors is a young woman with HIV. Both conserved end residues are part of each CDR3. The D gene is left open where the match is weak. Expanded clones are given a class, and other clones once, few, many or no size at all.

>NA|TRBV7-3|TRBJ2-7|TRBD2
TGTGCCAGCAGCTTAGGGCCACTAGCGGGGGGGAGCTACGAGCAGTACTTC
CASSLGPLAGGSYEQYF
>NA|TRBV4-1|TRBJ1-1|NA
TGCGCCAGCAGCCACTCACCAGGGGACACTGAAGCTTTCTTT
CASSHSPGDTEAFF
>NA|TRBV27|TRBJ2-7|TRBD2
TGTGCCAGCAGTTTATCACTAGCGGGCCCCGGCTACGAGCAGTACTTC
CASSLSLAGPGYEQYF
>NA|TRBV25-1|TRBJ1-5|NA
TGTGCCAGCAGTGAAAATAGTTGGGTTGGGAAGCCCCAGCATTTT
CASSENSWVGKPQHF
>once|TRBV5-3|TRBJ2-5|NA
TGTGCCAGAAGCTTGGACGTAAGGGTAGAGACCCAGTACTTC
CARSLDVRVETQYF
>NA|TRBV11-2|TRBJ2-7|NA
TGTGCCAGCAGCGTCTACGAGCAGTACTTC
CASSVYEQYF
>NA|TRBV9|TRBJ1-1|TRBD1
TGTGCCAGCAGCATCGGGACAGGGGGCGTTTGGGACACTGAAGCTTTCTTT
CASSIGTGGVWDTEAFF
>once|TRBV5-4|TRBJ2-7|TRBD2
TGTGCCAGCAGCTTGGGTAGCGGGGGTACCTCCTACGAGCAGTACTTC
CASSLGSGGTSYEQYF
>NA|TRBV9|TRBJ1-1|NA
TGTGCCAGCAGCGTAGAAGCAAAGAACACTGAAGCTTTCTTT
CASSVEAKNTEAFF
>NA|TRBV2|TRBJ2-1|NA
TGTGCCAGCGGGGCCTACAATGAGCAGTTCTTC
CASGAYNEQFF
>once|TRBV7-3|TRBJ2-1|TRBD2
TGTGCCAGCAGCTTGGGCTCGGGAGGATCCTACAATGAGCAGTTCTTC
CASSLGSGGSYNEQFF
>NA|TRBV18|TRBJ1-1|NA
TGTGCCAGCTCACCTCTCGTCAGGACTGAAGCTTTCTTT
CASSPLVRTEAFF
>NA|TRBV13|TRBJ1-4|NA
TGTGCCAGCAGCTTGAGGGAAGGGGTTGACGAAAAACTGTTTTTT
CASSLREGVDEKLFF
>NA|TRBV6-1|TRBJ1-2|TRBD1
TGTGCCAGCATTCAAGGGGGCGCGGAGAACTATGGCTACACCTTC
CASIQGGAENYGYTF
>NA|TRBV2|TRBJ2-1|NA
TGTGCCAGCAGAAAACTAGGGACGAGTGAGCAGTTCTTC
CASRKLGTSEQFF
>NA|TRBV4-2|TRBJ2-7|NA
TGTGCCAGCAGCCAAGGCCTAGCACAATCCTACGAGCAGTACTTC
CASSQGLAQSYEQYF
>NA|TRBV7-9|TRBJ1-1|NA
TGTGCCAGCAGCCACACAGTGAACACTGAAGCTTTCTTT
CASSHTVNTEAFF
>NA|TRBV5-1|TRBJ2-3|NA
TGCGCCAGCAGCTTGGGTGGGGACACAGATACGCAGTATTTT
CASSLGGDTDTQYF
>NA|TRBV5-1|TRBJ2-1|TRBD1
TGCGCCAGCAGCTCGGACCAGGGGGCTTACAATGAGCAGTTCTTC
CASSSDQGAYNEQFF
>NA|TRBV9|TRBJ2-1|NA
TGTGCCAGCAGCGTAGCATTGGGAGGCACCTACAATGAGCAGTTCTTC
CASSVALGGTYNEQFF
>NA|TRBV27|TRBJ2-3|TRBD2
TGTGCCAGCAGTTTAAGCCACTGGCGGGGGGCGGGAGATACGCAGTATTTT
CASSLSHWRGAGDTQYF
>NA|TRBV10-3|TRBJ1-2|NA
TGTGCCATCACCTCAGGGTGGGGAAACTATGGCTACACCTTC
CAITSGWGNYGYTF